These 9 T cell receptor beta chains originate from one sample sequenced in a study of T cells after somatic rescue of genetic block. Repertoires were generated with immunoSEQ multiplex PCR, while TCRdb's copy carries only in-frame clones and drops some. The sample has tens of thousands of clones; 95% to 96% are singletons. The sequenced sample was peripheral blood mononuclear cells (PBMCs). All receptors derive from a child under two years old.

V gene TRBV27 combines with J gene TRBJ2-5, with a weak D call TRBD1 (6 bases). Germline V gene data show CDR1 as MNHEY and CDR2 as SMNVEV (reference sequence). V was clipped by 3 bases and J by 4 bases, with 9 bases between them. This CDR3 is built from 13 residues. The CDR3 DNA reads as TGTGCCAGCAGTTTCCGAGGGGGAGAGACCCAGTACTTC. It is translated as CASSFRGGETQYF.

The J gene is TRBJ1-1, the V gene TRBV5-6; D not certain. The germline V and J ends were trimmed by 1 base and 3 bases, with 4 bases remaining between them. CDR1 and CDR2 (germline): SGHDT, YYEEEE. The CDR3 is made up of 12 amino acids. CDR3 coding DNA: TGTGCCAGCAGCTTGTGGGACACTGAAGCTTTCTTT. Protein: CASSLWDTEAFF.

This clone was detected only once. The V and J genes are TRBV7-9 and TRBJ2-2; 10 nucleotides align to TRBD2. J lost 5 bases, V lost 7 bases, and 13 bases had no gene match. From germline, CDR1 is SEHNR and CDR2 FQNEAQ (reference sequence). CDR3 length: 17 residues. CDR3 amino acids: CASKSQAGGPATGELFF. In DNA, the CDR3 is TGTGCCAGCAAATCCCAAGCGGGAGGGCCGGCAACCGGGGAGCTGTTTTTT.

The chain has TRBV9 and TRBJ2-7, with TRBD2 matching over 10 bases. This CDR3 has 13 residues. In germline, CDR1 is SGDLS, CDR2 YYNGEE. The junction had 0 bases not matched to a gene; V was cut back by 1 base and J by 5 bases. In nucleotides, the CDR3 is TGTGCCAGCAGCGTACTAGCGGGAGACGAGCAGTACTTC. This translates into CASSVLAGDEQYF.

The rearrangement joins TRBV6-6 to TRBJ1-6; D is unresolved. V lost 7 bases to trimming and J lost 5 bases, with 12 bases between them. CDR1 and CDR2 (germline): MNHNY, SVGAGI (reference sequence). CDR3 length equals 14 residues. CDR3 DNA sequence: TGTGCCAGCAAGCGGAGGGCAGATAATTCACCCCTCCACTTT. It encodes CASKRRADNSPLHF.

This chain links TRBV7-2 with TRBJ2-7, with D maybe TRBD1 (6 bases). The germline gives CDR1 SGHTA, CDR2 FQGNSA. This CDR3 has 13 residues. V was trimmed by 3 bases and J by 5 bases, leaving 11 bases between them. The CDR3 spells CASSFYRDHEQYF. The CDR3 DNA sequence: TGTGCCAGCAGCTTTTACAGGGACCACGAGCAGTACTTC.

V gene TRBV6-1 combines with J gene TRBJ1-1; D not certain. Per germline, CDR1 MNHNS and CDR2 SASEGT. CDR3 length: 14 residues. V lost 2 bases to trimming and J lost 4 bases, with 11 bases between them. The CDR3 DNA reads TGTGCCAGCAGTGAAAAGGCGGGATCCACTGAAGCTTTCTTT. Encoded protein: CASSEKAGSTEAFF.

The V call is TRBV9, the J call TRBJ2-7; 10 bases align to TRBD2. This CDR3 is 16 amino acids long. CDR1 is SGDLS, CDR2 YYNGEE, per germline. The junction had 7 bases not matched to a gene; V was cut back by 4 bases and J by 0 bases. Here the CDR3 DNA reads TGTGCCAGCAGCCGAGAGACTAGCGGGCGCTCCTACGAGCAGTACTTC. Its translation is CASSRETSGRSYEQYF.

The rearrangement uses TRBV4-2 and TRBJ1-1; no clear D gene. CDR1 is LGHNA and CDR2 is YNFKEQ in the germline V gene. The CDR3 is 13 residues long. Trimming took 2 bases from V and 0 from J, leaving 4 bases between them. CDR3 in DNA: TGTGCCAGCAGCCAACACATGAACACTGAAGCTTTCTTT. This sequence encodes CASSQHMNTEAFF.